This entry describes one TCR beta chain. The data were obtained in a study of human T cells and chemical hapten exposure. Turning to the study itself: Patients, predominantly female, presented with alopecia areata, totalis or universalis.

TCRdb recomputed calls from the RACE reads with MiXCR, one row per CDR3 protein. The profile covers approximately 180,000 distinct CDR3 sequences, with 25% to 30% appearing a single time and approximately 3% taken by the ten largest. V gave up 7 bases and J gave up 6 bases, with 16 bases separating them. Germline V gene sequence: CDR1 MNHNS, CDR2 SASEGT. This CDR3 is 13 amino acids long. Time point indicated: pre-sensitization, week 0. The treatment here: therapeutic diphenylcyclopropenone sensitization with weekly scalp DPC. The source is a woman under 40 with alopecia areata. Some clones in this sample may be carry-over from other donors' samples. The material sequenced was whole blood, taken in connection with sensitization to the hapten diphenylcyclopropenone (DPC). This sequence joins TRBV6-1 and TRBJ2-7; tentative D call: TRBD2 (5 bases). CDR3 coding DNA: TGTGCCAGCACCATGGTGAATGAGGGCGAGCAGTACTTC. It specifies CASTMVNEGEQYF.